This is a list of T cell receptor beta chains from one sample in a study of blood T cell repertoires in COVID-19. Profiled with immunoSEQ multiplex PCR; TCRdb holds only in-frame clones, not every one. The top ten hold about 3% of the sample, which has 80,000 to 100,000 clones, roughly nine tenths seen once. The sequenced sample was peripheral blood. These receptor sequences come from a woman in her 50s with active or convalescent COVID-19. The conserved cysteine and the conserved F or W are not part of the CDR3 here. The order of the fields is J gene, CDR3 length, V gene, CDR3 protein.

>TRBJ1-2|12|TRBV7-2
ASSSRQTSYGYT
>TRBJ1-5|13|TRBV19
ASSDQAGSNQPQH
>TRBJ1-6|14|TRBV5-6
ASTPSGTGANSPLH
>TRBJ1-2|11|TRBV12-3/TRBV12-4
ASSTGLAYGYT
>TRBJ1-6|12|TRBV30
AWRAGSYNSPLH
>TRBJ1-2|10|TRBV6-5
ASMAANYGYT
>TRBJ1-3|12|TRBV2
ASSTRTGRNTIY
>TRBJ2-3|15|TRBV7-2
ASSLDLTGGLTDTQY
>TRBJ1-1|12|TRBV9
ASNLQGGPAEAF
>TRBJ1-5|12|TRBV9
ASSVNEGNQPQH
>TRBJ2-2|17|TRBV6-2/TRBV6-3
ASSPGQGALVGNTGELF
>TRBJ1-2|11|TRBV29-1
SVEFQGGYGYT
>TRBJ1-6|11|TRBV7-9
ASGEGLRSPLH
>TRBJ2-5|14|TRBV5-1
ASSGGTSGGWETQY
>TRBJ2-6|16|TRBV9
ASSVAPGQGSGANVLT
>TRBJ2-5|12|TRBV7-3
ASSEGTGQETQY
>TRBJ1-1|12|TRBV10-3
AIRSGRENTEAF
>TRBJ2-3|13|TRBV5-1
ASSLASRSTDTQY
>TRBJ2-7|12|TRBV9
ASSAGLVSGEQY
>TRBJ1-1|14|TRBV5-5
ASSLAPTAFRTEAF
>TRBJ2-1|12|TRBV15
ATSSKRNYNEQF
>TRBJ2-7|10|TRBV6-2/TRBV6-3
ASSRTSYEQY
>TRBJ2-4|11|TRBV7-2
ASSGGAKNIQY
>TRBJ1-6|13|TRBV6-5
ASSYDRDRNSPLH
>TRBJ2-7|12|TRBV6-1
ASSESGGTYEQY
>TRBJ1-4|12|TRBV3-1/TRBV3-2
ASSLGTGAEKLF
>TRBJ2-1|9|TRBV6-2/TRBV6-3
ASSYSDEQF
>TRBJ1-1|13|TRBV5-1
ASSLEQVVNTEAF
>TRBJ2-7|13|TRBV9
ASSYRDRGFYEQY
>TRBJ1-5|11|TRBV19
ASSIGHLQPQH
>TRBJ1-2|15|TRBV6-2/TRBV6-3
ASSSPLGGALYYGYT
>TRBJ2-5|15|TRBV7-7
ASSFVGGLAGEETQY
>TRBJ2-7|9|TRBV6-2/TRBV6-3
ASSEKYEQY